The 21 T cell receptor beta chains below come from one sample, sequenced in a study of cytomegalovirus exposure and HLA in healthy donors. The PCR made use of 60 Vbeta and 13 Jbeta primers. The data were produced by immunoSEQ multiplex PCR, yet TCRdb's version contains in-frame clones alone and is incomplete. Among just over 150,000 clones, around four fifths were seen once, and the ten largest hold around 1.9%. The source material was PBMCs. The receptors derive from a man younger than 35 in good health and CMV-seronegative.

This sequence joins TRBV30 and TRBJ1-4, with D perhaps TRBD1 (5 bases). From germline, CDR1 is GTSNPN and CDR2 SVGIG (reference sequence). The V gene lost 1 base and the J gene lost 10 bases, with 10 bases spanning the gap. CDR3 size: 12 residues. The CDR3 nucleotides are TGTGCCTGGAGTGGGGGGGGGAGAAAACTGTTTTTT. Encoded protein: CAWSGGGRKLFF.

This clone was found once. This sequence joins TRBV6-1 and TRBJ1-2; 8 bases align to TRBD1. Germline V gene data show CDR1 as MNHNS and CDR2 as SASEGT. The CDR3 consists of 13 residues. V was clipped by 5 bases and J by 3 bases; unmatched bases: 2. Written as DNA, the CDR3 is TGTGCCAGCAGTAACAGGGGGGACTATGGCTACACCTTC. It specifies CASSNRGDYGYTF.

The chain links TRBV5-1 to TRBJ2-2; TRBD1 matches at 11 bases. The CDR3 totals 15 residues. Germline V gives CDR1 SGHRS, CDR2 YFSETQ. V was pared by 1 base and J by 9 bases, with 5 bases of the junction left unmatched. For the CDR3, the DNA is TGCGCCAGCAGCTTGTATGGACAGGGGGCCTGGGAGCTGTTTTTT. Its protein product is CASSLYGQGAWELFF.

The chain links TRBV30 to TRBJ1-1; a weak D match, TRBD1 (5 bases). The V end lost 0 bases, the J end lost 1 base, and 9 bases lay between the germline ends. Germline V CDR1 and CDR2: GTSNPN, SVGIG (reference sequence). The CDR3 is 14 residues long. The CDR3 DNA follows: TGTGCCTGGAGTGTCGGTCAGGGGAACACTGAAGCTTTCTTT. Residues: CAWSVGQGNTEAFF.

The chain employs TRBV2 and TRBJ2-3; the match to TRBD2 covers 9 bases. CDR1 is SNHLY, CDR2 FYNNEI, per germline. V lost 6 bases to trimming and J lost 6 bases; unmatched junction nucleotides: 10. The CDR3 runs to 15 residues. For the CDR3, the DNA is TGTGCCAGCAGGCGGGGGGGTACTCCGATGGATACGCAGTATTTT. Translated: CASRRGGTPMDTQYF.

V usage is TRBV20-1 and J usage is TRBJ2-7; D ambiguous. Germline CDR1 is DFQATT and CDR2 is SNEGSKA (reference sequence). The CDR3 is 11 residues long. Trimming took 0 bases from V and 7 from J, leaving 7 bases between them. The CDR3 is CSARDLSEQYF. The CDR3 coding sequence is TGCAGTGCTAGAGATCTAAGTGAGCAGTACTTC.

The rearrangement uses TRBV7-2 and TRBJ1-5; D remains unclear. V was cut by 0 bases and J by 3 bases, with 9 bases left in between. This CDR3 spans 15 amino acids. Germline V lookup: CDR1 SGHTA, CDR2 FQGNSA. CDR3 protein: CASSLAGRVNQPQHF. The CDR3 nucleotides are TGTGCCAGCAGCTTAGCAGGGAGGGTCAATCAGCCCCAGCATTTT.

This rearrangement joins TRBV5-8 to TRBJ2-5; 8 bases match TRBD2. Germline-derived CDR1 and CDR2 are SGHTS and YDEGEE. The CDR3 has 13 residues. V trimming: 3 bases; J trimming: 10 bases; junction bases outside the gene matches: 8. CDR3 residues: CASSSLGLGIQYF. The CDR3 region has the DNA TGTGCCAGCAGCTCGCTGGGACTAGGCATCCAGTACTTC.

Of note for this clone: A read error may account for a junction end that differs from germline. The chain combines TRBV7-9 with TRBJ1-3; the D is unclear. The CDR3 loop spans 17 amino acids. Germline V gene data show CDR1 as SEHNR and CDR2 as FQNEAQ (reference sequence). This CDR3 reads CSSSLGDFSNSGNTIYF. DNA of the CDR3: TGTTCCAGCAGCTTAGGCGATTTCTCGAACTCTGGAAACACCATATATTTT.

The chain joins TRBV7-2 to TRBJ2-7; the D gene is possibly TRBD2 (7 bases). Germline V gene data show CDR1 as SGHTA and CDR2 as FQGNSA. The CDR3 extends over 18 amino acids. The V gene lost 2 bases and the J gene lost 0 bases, with 20 bases spanning the gap. Written as DNA, the CDR3 is TGTGCCAGCAGCTTAAGACAGGCCCTGGGGGGGGACTCCTACGAGCAGTACTTC. Its protein is CASSLRQALGGDSYEQYF.

The chain combines TRBV7-9 with TRBJ2-5; 15 nucleotides align to TRBD2. Germline loops: CDR1 SEHNR, CDR2 FQNEAQ (reference sequence). This CDR3 is 19 amino acids long. The J segment lost 2 bases and the V segment lost 3 bases, leaving 10 bases of the junction unmatched. This chain's CDR3 is CASSFPGLAGGPQQETQYF. The CDR3 DNA reads TGTGCCAGCAGCTTTCCCGGACTAGCGGGGGGGCCCCAGCAAGAGACCCAGTACTTC. Full variable domain (rest looked up from reference TRBV7-9 and TRBJ2-5): DTGVSQNPRHKITKRGQNVTFRCDPISEHNRLYWYRQTLGQGPEFLTYFQNEAQLEKSRLLSDRFSAERPKGSFSTLEIQRTEQGDSAMYLCASSFPGLAGGPQQETQYFGPGTRLLVL.

The genes are TRBV28 and TRBJ2-3, with D maybe TRBD2 (6 bases). Germline CDR1 is MDHEN and CDR2 is SYDVKM. Trimming took off 6 bases at V and 5 bases at J, with 21 bases between the two ends. The CDR3 has 16 residues. The CDR3 DNA follows: TGTGCCAGCAGCCAACCCCTAGCGTCTTTGGGAGATACGCAGTATTTT. This translates into CASSQPLASLGDTQYF.

The chain joins TRBV7-3 to TRBJ1-1, with D perhaps TRBD1 (5 bases). This CDR3 is built from 13 residues. The germline V and J ends were trimmed by 6 bases and 4 bases, with 12 bases remaining between them. Germline CDR1 reads SGHTA; CDR2 reads FQGTGA. DNA of the CDR3: TGTGCCAGCAGGGTCGGGGGAGGCACTGAAGCTTTCTTT. This translates into CASRVGGGTEAFF.

The chain recombines TRBV7-9 with TRBJ2-7; 9 bases are a match to TRBD1. Per germline, CDR1 SEHNR and CDR2 FQNEAQ (reference sequence). Germline trimming cut 5 bases from V and 1 base from J; bases unmatched to any gene: 6. The CDR3 loop spans 15 amino acids. CDR3 nucleotides: TGTGCCAGCAGCCCTACAGGGGGCTGGTCCTACGAGCAGTACTTC. It codes for CASSPTGGWSYEQYF.

The chain combines TRBV10-3 with TRBJ2-2; 11 positions match TRBD2. CDR1 and CDR2 (germline): ENHRY, SYGVKD. V shed 5 bases, J shed 5 bases, and the junction held 1 base outside the gene matches. This CDR3 has 14 amino acids. CDR3 amino acids: CAISTSGGTGELFF. The CDR3 DNA is TGTGCCATCAGTACTAGCGGGGGAACCGGGGAGCTGTTTTTT.

The V and J genes are TRBV18 and TRBJ1-2, with a possible D match to TRBD1 (5 bases). Trimming stripped 8 bases from V and 0 bases from J, with 13 bases between. The germline CDR1 and CDR2 sequences are KGHSH and LQKENI. The CDR3 covers 14 residues. The CDR3: CASRTGQTNYGYTF. The CDR3 DNA follows: TGTGCCAGCCGTACAGGTCAAACTAACTATGGCTACACCTTC.

V and J are TRBV7-3 and TRBJ2-1; 7 bases are a match to TRBD1. Germline V CDR1 and CDR2: SGHTA, FQGTGA. CDR3 length: 13 amino acids. Germline trimming cut 5 bases from V and 5 bases from J; bases unmatched to any gene: 3. This CDR3 reads CASSAGTDNEQFF. As DNA, the CDR3 is TGTGCCAGCAGCGCTGGGACAGACAATGAGCAGTTCTTC.

Remarks on this clone: The sample contains more than one DNA sequence encoding this CDR3. The V call is TRBV7-3, the J call TRBJ1-3; TRBD1 matches 8 bases. The CDR3 runs 15 residues. CDR1 is SGHTA and CDR2 is FQGTGA in the germline V gene. Trimming removed 5 bases from V and 0 bases from J; junction bases left unmatched: 3. The CDR3 sequence is CASSPGTGSGNTIYF. For the CDR3, the DNA is TGTGCCAGCAGCCCTGGGACAGGCTCTGGAAACACCATATATTTT.

This clone was counted between two and nine times. The chain combines TRBV7-2 with TRBJ2-7; a weak D match, TRBD1 (6 bases). Trimming stripped 3 bases from V and 4 bases from J, with 10 bases between. The CDR3 sequence is 13 residues long. Looked up from germline, CDR1 is SGHTA and CDR2 is FQGNSA. CDR3 in amino acids: CASSFDRRYEQYF. As DNA, the CDR3 is TGTGCCAGCAGCTTTGACAGGAGGTACGAGCAGTACTTC.

The gene calls are TRBV5-5 and TRBJ1-5; weak D call: TRBD1 (6 bases). Trimming removed 0 bases from V and 8 bases from J, with 12 bases in between. Germline values: CDR1 SGHKS, CDR2 YYEKEE (reference sequence). This CDR3 has 14 residues. The CDR3 nucleotides read TGTGCCAGCAGCTTGGACGGGACATATGAGCCCCAGCATTTT. This gives the protein CASSLDGTYEPQHF.

This chain joins TRBV12-5 and TRBJ2-1; TRBD2 agrees at 8 bases. V lost 7 bases and J lost 0; bases outside the gene matches: 5. This CDR3 contains 15 residues. Germline V CDR1 and CDR2: LGHNT, FRNRAP. The CDR3 coding sequence is TGTGCTAGTGCCTCTGGGACTAGCTCCTACAATGAGCAGTTCTTC. Protein: CASASGTSSYNEQFF. Using reference TRBV12-5 and TRBJ2-1 for the parts outside the CDR3, the full variable domain is DARVTQTPRHKVTEMGQEVTMRCQPILGHNTVFWYRQTMMQGLELLAYFRNRAPLDDSGMPKDRFSAEMPDATLATLKIQPSEPRDSAVYFCASASGTSSYNEQFFGPGTRLTVL.